This T cell receptor (beta chain) is from a study of blood T cell repertoires in COVID-19 (dated by TCRdb to 2018 to 2020). Regarding the research as a whole: Samples from collaborators originated in the United States, Italy and Spain and spanned both the acute and convalescent phases of COVID-19. The material from the prospective study consisted of cDNA or gDNA derived from T cells, B-cell-depleted T cells, or PBMCs. The dataset comprised deeply sampled blood TCRbeta repertoires from subjects exposed to, actively infected with, or recovered from COVID-19. The repertoires were made available in a free public database intended to serve as a resource for research on the immune response to SARS-CoV-2. The samples were drawn from two sources: the first 160 participants of the ongoing ImmuneRACE study, and 1,254 subjects contributed by 6 global collaborators. Nearly every sample came with metadata listing a de-identified subject ID, COVID-19 status, age in years and sex. HLA class I and class II types, where available, came from metadata supplied by the sample provider rather than from assay-based typing. The paper's findings and limits, for the study overall: Clinical and demographic metadata were provided uncurated, with the amount varying by source and participant.

The immunoSEQ Assay, a bias-controlled multiplex PCR, was used to amplify TCRbeta CDR3 regions from genomic DNA. The published analysis was carried out like this. The number of nucleated cells in each sample was estimated from the amplification of reference gene primers within the assay. Sequence reads were collapsed and filtered to measure the absolute abundance of every unique TCRbeta CDR3 rearrangement. Productive Simpson clonality was computed per sample as the square root of Simpson's diversity index over productive rearrangements. The source is immuneACCESS, and TCRdb retained only in-frame sequences with V and J called. Part of the clones is not carried over; for the studies checked, unresolved V genes explain less than half of this, and the remainder is unexplained. The V and J calls and the clone size are those of that table, but D and trimming were determined from the DNA. The table for this sample lists 180,000 or so clones; about 86% of them were counted only once. Roughly 8% of the sample comes from the top ten.

The CDR3 goes from the cysteine to the phenylalanine over 12 residues. The sequence is cut down to CDR3 DNA, 36 bases in frame from base 1. Via the germline V gene (reference sequence), CDR1 is LNHNV and CDR2 YYDKDF. V is clipped by 6 bases and J by 2 bases, and the sequence between their germline boundaries is 7 bases long. Details on this clone: Its antigen has not been determined. No clone much larger than this one lies a single base away; base qualities are absent.

The collaborating institutions used their own protocols to collect whole blood in K2EDTA tubes. For TCRbeta analysis, collaborator samples were shipped as frozen whole blood, as isolated PBMCs, or as DNA extracted from either sample type. The chain employs TRBV15 and TRBJ1-2, with the D gene not confidently named. The TCR originated in a man in his 60s with acute or convalescent COVID-19. The specimen sequenced was peripheral blood. The CDR3 loop reads CATSQSNYGYTF. In nucleotides, the sequence is TGTGCCACCAGTCAGTCGAACTATGGCTACACCTTC.